Listed below are T cell receptor beta chains from one sample, sequenced in a study of cytomegalovirus exposure and HLA in healthy donors. The repertoire was sequenced with immunoSEQ multiplex PCR; TCRdb's copy has only in-frame clones and lacks some. The sample records around 300,000 clones, around 85% being singletons. Specimen: PBMCs. The receptors shown here come from a woman between 18 and 29 years old in good health and CMV-seronegative. Both conserved end residues are part of each CDR3. Each record gives: CDR3 DNA, CDR3 protein, J gene, clone size, D gene, CDR3 length, V gene. The D gene is left open where the match is weak. Clone size, where shown, is once, few, many, or a class for clones that have expanded.

CDR3nt: TGTGCCAGCTCACCTCCCGGGGGGACTGGAACCTACGAGCAGTACTTC
CDR3aa: CASSPPGGTGTYEQYF
j_gene: TRBJ2-7
abundance: NA
d_gene: TRBD2
len: 16
v_gene: TRBV18

CDR3nt: TGTGCCAGAAGGGACAGACGCACAGATACGCAGTATTTT
CDR3aa: CARRDRRTDTQYF
j_gene: TRBJ2-3
abundance: NA
d_gene: TRBD1
len: 13
v_gene: TRBV2

CDR3nt: TGTGCCAGCAGTCGAGGGTCTGAAGCTTTCTTT
CDR3aa: CASSRGSEAFF
j_gene: TRBJ1-1
abundance: NA
d_gene: NA
len: 11
v_gene: TRBV6-5

CDR3nt: TGTGCCAGCAGTCCCCTTGGGACTACCTACAATGAGCAGTTCTTC
CDR3aa: CASSPLGTTYNEQFF
j_gene: TRBJ2-1
abundance: NA
d_gene: TRBD2
len: 15
v_gene: TRBV28

CDR3nt: TGTGCCAGCAGTGACCCAACTGTCACCGGGGAGCTGTTTTTT
CDR3aa: CASSDPTVTGELFF
j_gene: TRBJ2-2
abundance: NA
d_gene: NA
len: 14
v_gene: TRBV25-1

CDR3nt: TGTGCCAGCAGTCAGGACACCCGAACCTACGAGCAGTACTTC
CDR3aa: CASSQDTRTYEQYF
j_gene: TRBJ2-7
abundance: NA
d_gene: NA
len: 14
v_gene: TRBV27

CDR3nt: TGCGCCAGCAAAGACAGGGGGCCACAAGAGACCCAGTACTTC
CDR3aa: CASKDRGPQETQYF
j_gene: TRBJ2-5
abundance: NA
d_gene: TRBD1
len: 14
v_gene: TRBV23-1

CDR3nt: TGTGCCAGCAGCTCGTACCAGGATAACTATGGCTACACCTTC
CDR3aa: CASSSYQDNYGYTF
j_gene: TRBJ1-2
abundance: once
d_gene: NA
len: 14
v_gene: TRBV5-6

CDR3nt: TGTGCCAGCAGCTCGGGACTCTTAAAGGCCACCTTC
CDR3aa: CASSSGLLKATF
j_gene: TRBJ1-2
abundance: NA
d_gene: NA
len: 12
v_gene: TRBV5-6

CDR3nt: TGCGCCAGCAGCCGCATTTGGCAGGGGTTTTCCTACGAGCAGTACTTC
CDR3aa: CASSRIWQGFSYEQYF
j_gene: TRBJ2-7
abundance: NA
d_gene: NA
len: 16
v_gene: TRBV4-3

CDR3nt: TGCGCCAGCAGCTTAGAAGGGACAGCCTCTGGAAACACCATATATTTT
CDR3aa: CASSLEGTASGNTIYF
j_gene: TRBJ1-3
abundance: NA
d_gene: TRBD1
len: 16
v_gene: TRBV5-1

CDR3nt: TGTGCCAGCAGCTTAGACTCAGGGGGCTATAGCACTGAAGCTTTCTTT
CDR3aa: CASSLDSGGYSTEAFF
j_gene: TRBJ1-1
abundance: NA
d_gene: TRBD1
len: 16
v_gene: TRBV7-6

CDR3nt: TGTGCCAGCAGCGGGGGCAGGGCGTGGGGAAACACCATATATTTT
CDR3aa: CASSGGRAWGNTIYF
j_gene: TRBJ1-3
abundance: NA
d_gene: NA
len: 15
v_gene: TRBV9

CDR3nt: TGCGCCAGCAGCCTGACTCGACTAGCGGGAGGTGGGGAGCAGTACTTC
CDR3aa: CASSLTRLAGGGEQYF
j_gene: TRBJ2-7
abundance: NA
d_gene: TRBD2
len: 16
v_gene: TRBV4-1

CDR3nt: TGTGCCAGCAAACCCGGACAGGGTAACTATGGCTACACCTTC
CDR3aa: CASKPGQGNYGYTF
j_gene: TRBJ1-2
abundance: NA
d_gene: TRBD1
len: 14
v_gene: TRBV6-4

CDR3nt: TGTGCCAGCTTGGCGACTAGAATTTACACCGGGGAGCTGTTTTTT
CDR3aa: CASLATRIYTGELFF
j_gene: TRBJ2-2
abundance: NA
d_gene: NA
len: 15
v_gene: TRBV6-1

CDR3nt: TGTGCCAGCAGCCCGAGGGGGGGTGGGGGCACTGAAGCTTTCTTT
CDR3aa: CASSPRGGGGTEAFF
j_gene: TRBJ1-1
abundance: NA
d_gene: NA
len: 15
v_gene: TRBV2

CDR3nt: TGTGCCAGCAGCTTCAACATCCTTGAGCAGTTCTTC
CDR3aa: CASSFNILEQFF
j_gene: TRBJ2-1
abundance: few
d_gene: NA
len: 12
v_gene: TRBV5-4

CDR3nt: TGCGCCAGCAGCTCCACCGGGACAGATGCCTACGAGCAGTACTTC
CDR3aa: CASSSTGTDAYEQYF
j_gene: TRBJ2-7
abundance: NA
d_gene: TRBD1
len: 15
v_gene: TRBV5-1

CDR3nt: TGTGCCAGCATTCCGGGGTATAGTCAGCCCCAGCATTTT
CDR3aa: CASIPGYSQPQHF
j_gene: TRBJ1-5
abundance: few
d_gene: NA
len: 13
v_gene: TRBV6-6

CDR3nt: TGCGCCAGCAGCTGGGGACTTTCTTACCGCAGCGTAATCCAAGAGACCCAGTACTTC
CDR3aa: CASSWGLSYRSVIQETQYF
j_gene: TRBJ2-5
abundance: NA
d_gene: NA
len: 19
v_gene: TRBV5-1

CDR3nt: TGTGCCAGCAGTCCTAGACAGGGGGTCGGCCAGTACTTC
CDR3aa: CASSPRQGVGQYF
j_gene: TRBJ2-5
abundance: NA
d_gene: TRBD1
len: 13
v_gene: TRBV27

CDR3nt: TGTGCCAGCAGTGAATTGACAGGCGGAAACTATGGCTACACCTTC
CDR3aa: CASSELTGGNYGYTF
j_gene: TRBJ1-2
abundance: NA
d_gene: NA
len: 15
v_gene: TRBV2

CDR3nt: TGCAGCGTACAGGGGAGTGGTGGCTACACCTTC
CDR3aa: CSVQGSGGYTF
j_gene: TRBJ1-2
abundance: few
d_gene: TRBD1
len: 11
v_gene: TRBV29-1

CDR3nt: TGTGCCAGCAGCGCAGGGGTTATCGACTATGGCTACACCTTC
CDR3aa: CASSAGVIDYGYTF
j_gene: TRBJ1-2
abundance: NA
d_gene: NA
len: 14
v_gene: TRBV25-1

CDR3nt: TGCGCCAGCAGCTCCCTTTCCGGGACAGGGGATTCACCCCTCCACTTT
CDR3aa: CASSSLSGTGDSPLHF
j_gene: TRBJ1-6
abundance: NA
d_gene: TRBD1
len: 16
v_gene: TRBV5-1

CDR3nt: TGTGCCAGCAGCGTCAAGGAGGTGCCTCCCTACGAGCAGTACTTC
CDR3aa: CASSVKEVPPYEQYF
j_gene: TRBJ2-7
abundance: NA
d_gene: NA
len: 15
v_gene: TRBV9

CDR3nt: TGTGCCAGCAGCCCAACCCCCGCGTCTGAAGCTTTCTTT
CDR3aa: CASSPTPASEAFF
j_gene: TRBJ1-1
abundance: NA
d_gene: NA
len: 13
v_gene: TRBV6-5

CDR3nt: TGCGCCAGCAGCCGCAAGACCGACTATGGAAACACCATATATTTT
CDR3aa: CASSRKTDYGNTIYF
j_gene: TRBJ1-3
abundance: NA
d_gene: NA
len: 15
v_gene: TRBV4-3

CDR3nt: TGTGCCAGCAGCTTAGGAGACACAGATACGCAGTATTTT
CDR3aa: CASSLGDTDTQYF
j_gene: TRBJ2-3
abundance: NA
d_gene: NA
len: 13
v_gene: TRBV7-7

CDR3nt: TGTGCCAGCGATAGCGGGGGGGCGGAGGAGCAGTTCTTC
CDR3aa: CASDSGGAEEQFF
j_gene: TRBJ2-1
abundance: NA
d_gene: TRBD2
len: 13
v_gene: TRBV9

CDR3nt: TGTGCCAGCAGCTTCAAGAACACTGAAGCTTTCTTT
CDR3aa: CASSFKNTEAFF
j_gene: TRBJ1-1
abundance: few
d_gene: NA
len: 12
v_gene: TRBV7-2

CDR3nt: TGTGCCAGCAGCTATCGCGGAGCAGGGGGGAATACGCAGTATTTT
CDR3aa: CASSYRGAGGNTQYF
j_gene: TRBJ2-3
abundance: NA
d_gene: NA
len: 15
v_gene: TRBV7-8

CDR3nt: TGTGCCAGTAGTCAGGTGATCCGACAGCCCCAGCATTTT
CDR3aa: CASSQVIRQPQHF
j_gene: TRBJ1-5
abundance: NA
d_gene: NA
len: 13
v_gene: TRBV19

CDR3nt: TGTGCCAGCAGACCTGACGGAGGGTCCTATGGCTACACCTTC
CDR3aa: CASRPDGGSYGYTF
j_gene: TRBJ1-2
abundance: NA
d_gene: NA
len: 14
v_gene: TRBV6-5

CDR3nt: TGTGCCAGCTCAGGATCGACAGGGGACAATCAGCCCCAGCATTTT
CDR3aa: CASSGSTGDNQPQHF
j_gene: TRBJ1-5
abundance: few
d_gene: TRBD1
len: 15
v_gene: TRBV18

CDR3nt: TGTGCCAGCCTAGCGGCGAACACCGGGGAGCTGTTTTTT
CDR3aa: CASLAANTGELFF
j_gene: TRBJ2-2
abundance: NA
d_gene: TRBD2
len: 13
v_gene: TRBV2

CDR3nt: TGTGCCAGCAGCCCGGACAGGGGGGCAATTAATCAGCCCCAGCATTTT
CDR3aa: CASSPDRGAINQPQHF
j_gene: TRBJ1-5
abundance: NA
d_gene: TRBD1
len: 16
v_gene: TRBV2

CDR3nt: TGTGCCAGCAGCTTGATACCGCCAGGTGGCGGCTACACCTTC
CDR3aa: CASSLIPPGGGYTF
j_gene: TRBJ1-2
abundance: NA
d_gene: NA
len: 14
v_gene: TRBV13

CDR3nt: TGTGCCAGCAGTTTGTGGGGGGTTAGGGGCTACACCTTC
CDR3aa: CASSLWGVRGYTF
j_gene: TRBJ1-2
abundance: once
d_gene: NA
len: 13
v_gene: TRBV28

CDR3nt: TGTGCCAGCAGCTTGGACAGCTATGGCTACACCTTC
CDR3aa: CASSLDSYGYTF
j_gene: TRBJ1-2
abundance: NA
d_gene: NA
len: 12
v_gene: TRBV5-4

CDR3nt: TGTGCCAGCAGCTCACCCGGGACAGGGGACTATGGCTACACCTTC
CDR3aa: CASSSPGTGDYGYTF
j_gene: TRBJ1-2
abundance: few
d_gene: TRBD1
len: 15
v_gene: TRBV7-9

CDR3nt: TGCGCCAGCACGAGCCCAGGGACAGGGGTGAACACTGAAGCTTTCTTT
CDR3aa: CASTSPGTGVNTEAFF
j_gene: TRBJ1-1
abundance: NA
d_gene: TRBD1
len: 16
v_gene: TRBV23-1